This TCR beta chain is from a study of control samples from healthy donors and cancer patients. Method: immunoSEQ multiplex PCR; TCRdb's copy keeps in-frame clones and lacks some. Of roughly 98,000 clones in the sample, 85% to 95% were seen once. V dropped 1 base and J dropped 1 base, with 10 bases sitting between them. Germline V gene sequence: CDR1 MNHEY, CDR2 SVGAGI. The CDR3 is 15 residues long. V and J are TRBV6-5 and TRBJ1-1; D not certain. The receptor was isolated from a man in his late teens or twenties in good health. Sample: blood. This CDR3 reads CASSYYGGSNTEAFF. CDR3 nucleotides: TGTGCCAGCAGTTACTACGGAGGGTCGAACACTGAAGCTTTCTTT.